A selection of T cell receptor beta chains follows, all from one sample in a study of cytomegalovirus exposure and HLA in healthy donors. TCRdb's copy holds only in-frame clones and misses some; the assay was immunoSEQ multiplex PCR. This sample has roughly 170,000 clones, with around four fifths found just once. Sequenced: PBMCs. All receptors come from a man aged 30 to 39 in good health and CMV-seronegative. CDR3s include the opening cysteine and the closing phenylalanine or tryptophan. The D gene is left open where the match is weak. Some rows have no size entry. The others give once, few or many, or a class for an expanded clone.

J gene: TRBJ2-5
clone size: once
D gene: .
V gene: TRBV6-5
CDR3 protein: CASSYVLQETQYF
CDR3 DNA: TGTGCCAGCAGTTACGTGCTCCAGGAGACCCAGTACTTC

J gene: TRBJ2-7
clone size: .
D gene: TRBD2
V gene: TRBV28
CDR3 protein: CASSTVAGGRNEQYF
CDR3 DNA: TGTGCCAGCAGTACGGTAGCGGGAGGGCGGAACGAGCAGTACTTC

J gene: TRBJ2-3
clone size: .
D gene: TRBD2
V gene: TRBV7-3
CDR3 protein: CASSKGLAGVDTQYF
CDR3 DNA: TGTGCCAGCAGCAAGGGACTAGCGGGAGTAGATACGCAGTATTTT

J gene: TRBJ1-5
clone size: few
D gene: .
V gene: TRBV19
CDR3 protein: CASSIVWTANGQPQHF
CDR3 DNA: TGTGCCAGTAGTATAGTGTGGACAGCGAACGGCCAGCCCCAGCATTTT

J gene: TRBJ1-5
clone size: few
D gene: .
V gene: TRBV30
CDR3 protein: CAWSIDRNQPQHF
CDR3 DNA: TGTGCCTGGAGCATCGACAGGAATCAGCCCCAGCATTTT

J gene: TRBJ2-1
clone size: .
D gene: .
V gene: TRBV15
CDR3 protein: CATSRDPLNEQFF
CDR3 DNA: TGTGCCACCAGCAGAGATCCCCTGAATGAGCAGTTCTTC

J gene: TRBJ2-3
clone size: .
D gene: .
V gene: TRBV27
CDR3 protein: CASSSQGSDTQYF
CDR3 DNA: TGTGCCAGCAGTTCCCAGGGGTCAGATACGCAGTATTTT

J gene: TRBJ1-1
clone size: .
D gene: .
V gene: TRBV28
CDR3 protein: CASSPRRQSREAFF
CDR3 DNA: TGTGCCAGCAGTCCCCGACGACAGTCACGTGAAGCTTTCTTT

J gene: TRBJ2-7
clone size: .
D gene: TRBD1
V gene: TRBV5-1
CDR3 protein: CASNTGQGAYEQYF
CDR3 DNA: TGCGCCAGCAACACTGGACAGGGGGCTTACGAGCAGTACTTC

J gene: TRBJ2-5
clone size: few
D gene: .
V gene: TRBV28
CDR3 protein: CASSLEGLPREAQYF
CDR3 DNA: TGTGCCAGCAGTTTAGAGGGGCTCCCTAGGGAGGCCCAGTACTTC

J gene: TRBJ1-5
clone size: .
D gene: .
V gene: TRBV18
CDR3 protein: CASSPPNGGSNQPQHF
CDR3 DNA: TGTGCCAGCTCACCCCCGAACGGGGGTAGCAATCAGCCCCAGCATTTT

J gene: TRBJ2-1
clone size: .
D gene: TRBD2
V gene: TRBV6-6
CDR3 protein: CASSYVRREINNEQFF
CDR3 DNA: TGTGCCAGCAGTTACGTCCGGCGGGAGATCAACAATGAGCAGTTCTTC

J gene: TRBJ1-2
clone size: few
D gene: .
V gene: TRBV28
CDR3 protein: CASSSVQSYGYTF
CDR3 DNA: TGTGCCAGCAGCTCGGTACAGAGCTATGGCTACACCTTC

J gene: TRBJ1-3
clone size: .
D gene: TRBD1
V gene: TRBV2
CDR3 protein: CASTPGGSSGNTIYF
CDR3 DNA: TGTGCCAGCACCCCAGGGGGCAGCTCTGGAAACACCATATATTTT

J gene: TRBJ2-5
clone size: .
D gene: .
V gene: TRBV28
CDR3 protein: CASSLSDFKETQYF
CDR3 DNA: TGTGCCAGCAGTTTATCAGACTTCAAAGAGACCCAGTACTTC

J gene: TRBJ2-7
clone size: .
D gene: TRBD2
V gene: TRBV6-5
CDR3 protein: CASSVREGYEQYF
CDR3 DNA: TGTGCCAGCAGTGTGAGGGAGGGCTACGAGCAGTACTTC

J gene: TRBJ2-2
clone size: once
D gene: TRBD2
V gene: TRBV15
CDR3 protein: CATSLTSGGTRGTGELFF
CDR3 DNA: TGTGCCACCAGCCTGACTAGCGGGGGGACCCGAGGCACCGGGGAGCTGTTTTTT

J gene: TRBJ2-1
clone size: .
D gene: TRBD2
V gene: TRBV14
CDR3 protein: CASSQGRKRGRVYNEQFF
CDR3 DNA: TGTGCCAGCAGCCAAGGTCGCAAGCGGGGAAGGGTTTACAATGAGCAGTTCTTC

J gene: TRBJ2-1
clone size: .
D gene: TRBD2
V gene: TRBV5-1
CDR3 protein: CASSLWTSGVTYNEQFF
CDR3 DNA: TGCGCCAGCAGCCTTTGGACTAGCGGGGTCACCTACAATGAGCAGTTCTTC

J gene: TRBJ2-1
clone size: .
D gene: TRBD2
V gene: TRBV28
CDR3 protein: CASSGAGASTYNEQFF
CDR3 DNA: TGTGCCAGCAGTGGAGCGGGAGCCTCGACCTACAATGAGCAGTTCTTC

J gene: TRBJ2-7
clone size: .
D gene: .
V gene: TRBV30
CDR3 protein: CAWKVAYEQYF
CDR3 DNA: TGTGCCTGGAAAGTCGCCTACGAGCAGTACTTC

J gene: TRBJ2-1
clone size: .
D gene: .
V gene: TRBV7-3
CDR3 protein: CASSLGGDYNEQFF
CDR3 DNA: TGTGCCAGCAGCTTAGGAGGGGATTACAATGAGCAGTTCTTC

J gene: TRBJ2-3
clone size: .
D gene: .
V gene: TRBV7-3
CDR3 protein: CASSFRGSSTDTQYF
CDR3 DNA: TGTGCCAGCAGCTTCAGGGGTTCTAGCACAGATACGCAGTATTTT

J gene: TRBJ2-7
clone size: .
D gene: .
V gene: TRBV7-2
CDR3 protein: CASSSQGNYGEQYF
CDR3 DNA: TGTGCCAGCAGCTCACAGGGTAACTACGGAGAGCAGTACTTC

J gene: TRBJ1-1
clone size: .
D gene: .
V gene: TRBV10-1
CDR3 protein: CASSDRGGRGTEAFF
CDR3 DNA: TGCGCCAGCAGTGATCGAGGGGGTCGAGGGACTGAAGCTTTCTTT

J gene: TRBJ2-3
clone size: .
D gene: .
V gene: TRBV5-4
CDR3 protein: CASSLGEDTQYF
CDR3 DNA: TGTGCCAGCAGCTTGGGGGAGGATACGCAGTATTTT

J gene: TRBJ2-1
clone size: .
D gene: TRBD1
V gene: TRBV4-3
CDR3 protein: CASAKTSGTGGYNEQFF
CDR3 DNA: TGCGCCAGCGCAAAAACATCCGGGACAGGGGGGTACAATGAGCAGTTCTTC

J gene: TRBJ1-4
clone size: .
D gene: .
V gene: TRBV2
CDR3 protein: CASSDWSSSEKLFF
CDR3 DNA: TGTGCCAGCAGTGATTGGTCATCCAGTGAAAAACTGTTTTTT

J gene: TRBJ1-1
clone size: .
D gene: .
V gene: TRBV2
CDR3 protein: CASRAWQGPLNTEAFF
CDR3 DNA: TGTGCCAGCAGGGCGTGGCAGGGCCCTCTGAACACTGAAGCTTTCTTT

J gene: TRBJ1-1
clone size: .
D gene: TRBD1
V gene: TRBV19
CDR3 protein: CASSGGQGGKAFF
CDR3 DNA: TGTGCCAGTAGCGGGGGACAGGGCGGAAAAGCTTTCTTT

J gene: TRBJ2-5
clone size: .
D gene: TRBD1
V gene: TRBV28
CDR3 protein: CASSPNDRAAQYF
CDR3 DNA: TGTGCCAGCAGTCCCAACGACAGGGCGGCCCAGTACTTC

J gene: TRBJ1-5
clone size: few
D gene: TRBD1
V gene: TRBV28
CDR3 protein: CASGTGQGVDNQPQHF
CDR3 DNA: TGTGCCAGCGGGACAGGGCAGGGCGTGGACAATCAGCCCCAGCATTTT

J gene: TRBJ2-1
clone size: .
D gene: TRBD1
V gene: TRBV14
CDR3 protein: CASSQLQGAPGNEQFF
CDR3 DNA: TGTGCCAGCAGCCAACTACAGGGGGCGCCGGGCAATGAGCAGTTCTTC

J gene: TRBJ2-7
clone size: .
D gene: TRBD2
V gene: TRBV7-3
CDR3 protein: CASSLGPSGYEQYF
CDR3 DNA: TGTGCCAGCAGCTTAGGGCCTAGCGGGTACGAGCAGTACTTC

J gene: TRBJ2-3
clone size: .
D gene: TRBD2
V gene: TRBV5-7
CDR3 protein: CASSPPGLYRNTQYF
CDR3 DNA: TGTGCCAGCAGCCCGCCGGGACTATATCGAAATACGCAGTATTTT

J gene: TRBJ2-7
clone size: .
D gene: TRBD1
V gene: TRBV7-2
CDR3 protein: CASSFGQGPSYEQYF
CDR3 DNA: TGTGCCAGCAGCTTTGGACAGGGCCCCTCCTACGAGCAGTACTTC

J gene: TRBJ1-1
clone size: .
D gene: TRBD1
V gene: TRBV6-1
CDR3 protein: CASSESVGRGQGPEAFF
CDR3 DNA: TGTGCCAGCAGTGAATCGGTTGGTCGAGGACAGGGGCCTGAAGCTTTCTTT

J gene: TRBJ1-1
clone size: .
D gene: .
V gene: TRBV7-2
CDR3 protein: CASSLLMPGNTEAFF
CDR3 DNA: TGTGCCAGCAGCCTACTAATGCCGGGGAACACTGAAGCTTTCTTT

J gene: TRBJ1-2
clone size: .
D gene: TRBD1
V gene: TRBV7-2
CDR3 protein: CASSSVGAGGAWGYTF
CDR3 DNA: TGTGCCAGCAGCTCCGTAGGGGCAGGGGGCGCCTGGGGCTACACCTTC

J gene: TRBJ2-7
clone size: .
D gene: TRBD1
V gene: TRBV2
CDR3 protein: CASTEDRDEYEQYF
CDR3 DNA: TGTGCCAGCACTGAGGACAGGGACGAGTACGAGCAGTACTTC

J gene: TRBJ2-2
clone size: .
D gene: TRBD2
V gene: TRBV13
CDR3 protein: CASSFGTRDTGELFF
CDR3 DNA: TGTGCCAGCAGCTTCGGGACTAGGGACACCGGGGAGCTGTTTTTT

J gene: TRBJ2-7
clone size: .
D gene: TRBD2
V gene: TRBV4-3
CDR3 protein: CASSQERVGGSWAYEQYF
CDR3 DNA: TGCGCCAGCAGCCAGGAAAGGGTGGGCGGGAGTTGGGCCTACGAGCAGTACTTC

J gene: TRBJ1-4
clone size: .
D gene: .
V gene: TRBV5-4
CDR3 protein: CASSSQPFGTNEKLFF
CDR3 DNA: TGTGCCAGCAGCTCCCAACCGTTCGGGACTAATGAAAAACTGTTTTTT

J gene: TRBJ2-7
clone size: .
D gene: TRBD1
V gene: TRBV27
CDR3 protein: CASSPRDRGTYEQYF
CDR3 DNA: TGTGCCAGCAGCCCCCGGGACAGGGGAACCTACGAGCAGTACTTC

J gene: TRBJ2-1
clone size: .
D gene: TRBD2
V gene: TRBV7-3
CDR3 protein: CASSVLAGVPYNEQFF
CDR3 DNA: TGTGCCAGCAGCGTACTAGCGGGGGTCCCCTACAATGAGCAGTTCTTC

J gene: TRBJ1-1
clone size: .
D gene: .
V gene: TRBV28
CDR3 protein: CASSFQEGSEAFF
CDR3 DNA: TGTGCCAGCAGTTTTCAAGAGGGCTCTGAAGCTTTCTTT

J gene: TRBJ2-7
clone size: few
D gene: TRBD2
V gene: TRBV19
CDR3 protein: CASSRAGTTSSYEQYF
CDR3 DNA: TGTGCCAGTAGTCGGGCCGGGACTACGAGCTCCTACGAGCAGTACTTC

J gene: TRBJ2-1
clone size: .
D gene: .
V gene: TRBV2
CDR3 protein: CASNEEYNEQFF
CDR3 DNA: TGTGCCAGCAACGAGGAGTACAATGAGCAGTTCTTC

J gene: TRBJ2-1
clone size: .
D gene: .
V gene: TRBV6-1
CDR3 protein: CASSEPRWNEQFF
CDR3 DNA: TGTGCCAGCAGTGAACCCCGGTGGAATGAGCAGTTCTTC

J gene: TRBJ2-4
clone size: once
D gene: .
V gene: TRBV5-1
CDR3 protein: CASSTTGDKNIQYF
CDR3 DNA: TGCGCCAGCAGCACGACAGGAGACAAAAACATTCAGTACTTC

J gene: TRBJ1-2
clone size: .
D gene: .
V gene: TRBV2
CDR3 protein: CASSGTHYGYTF
CDR3 DNA: TGTGCCAGCTCCGGGACACACTATGGCTACACCTTC

J gene: TRBJ2-1
clone size: .
D gene: TRBD2
V gene: TRBV2
CDR3 protein: CASRRLAGRSNEQFF
CDR3 DNA: TGTGCCAGCAGGAGACTAGCGGGAAGAAGCAATGAGCAGTTCTTC

J gene: TRBJ2-1
clone size: .
D gene: TRBD2
V gene: TRBV27
CDR3 protein: CASSLTSGGLNEQFF
CDR3 DNA: TGTGCCAGCAGTTTAACTAGCGGGGGGCTAAATGAGCAGTTCTTC

J gene: TRBJ2-7
clone size: .
D gene: TRBD1
V gene: TRBV6-1
CDR3 protein: CATRTGSYEQYF
CDR3 DNA: TGTGCCACCCGGACAGGGAGTTACGAGCAGTACTTC

J gene: TRBJ2-3
clone size: .
D gene: .
V gene: TRBV5-1
CDR3 protein: CASSLYLGGDTDTQYF
CDR3 DNA: TGCGCCAGCAGCTTGTATCTGGGGGGTGATACAGATACGCAGTATTTT

J gene: TRBJ1-1
clone size: once
D gene: .
V gene: TRBV19
CDR3 protein: CASSPDRRISEAFF
CDR3 DNA: TGTGCCAGTAGTCCCGACAGGAGAATCTCTGAAGCTTTCTTT

J gene: TRBJ2-7
clone size: few
D gene: TRBD2
V gene: TRBV5-6
CDR3 protein: CASNPVLAGGPGEQYF
CDR3 DNA: TGTGCCAGCAACCCCGTATTAGCGGGAGGGCCGGGTGAGCAGTACTTC